What follows are 26 T cell receptor beta chains derived from one specimen sequenced in a study of cytomegalovirus exposure and HLA in healthy donors. Researchers ran the PCR with 60 Vbeta and 13 Jbeta primers. Assay: immunoSEQ multiplex PCR; the TCRdb copy retains only in-frame clones and omits some. The sample holds some 89,000 clones. The material sequenced was PBMCs. These receptors were collected from a woman between 25 and 40 years old in good health and CMV-seronegative.

The CDR3 is CASSGTLDGTQYF. For the CDR3, the DNA is TGTGCCAGCAGCGGCACCCTAGACGGGACGCAGTATTTT. The V gene is TRBV7-3, the J gene TRBJ2-3; no definite D call. CDR1 and CDR2 from the germline V gene are SGHTA and FQGTGA. This CDR3 contains 13 residues. Trimming took 5 bases from V and 9 from J, leaving 15 bases between them.

The rearrangement joins TRBV19 to TRBJ1-5; 12 nucleotides line up with TRBD1. With V trimmed by 7 bases and J by 0 bases, 7 bases remained unmatched. The CDR3 length is 17 residues. Germline CDR1 reads LNHDA; CDR2 reads SQIVND (reference sequence). In DNA form, the CDR3 reads TGTGCCAGTACCGGGACAGGGGGCCCGATTAGCAATCAGCCCCAGCATTTT. It yields the protein CASTGTGGPISNQPQHF. The full variable domain, completed using reference TRBV19 and TRBJ1-5, is DGGITQSPKYLFRKEGQNVTLSCEQNLNHDAMYWYRQDPGQGLRLIYYSQIVNDFQKGDIAEGYSVSREKKESFPLTVTSAQKNPTAFYLCASTGTGGPISNQPQHFGDGTRLSIL.

V is TRBV6-6 and J is TRBJ1-4; D unresolved. This CDR3 has 12 amino acids. CDR1 and CDR2 (germline): MNHNY, SVGAGI (reference sequence). V was clipped by 2 bases and J by 6 bases, with 4 bases between them. This CDR3 reads CASSYEDEKLFF. The CDR3 bases are TGTGCCAGCAGTTACGAGGATGAAAAACTGTTTTTT.

For the CDR3, the DNA is TGTGCCAGCAGTGTCCGACAGGGGTACACCGGGGAGCTGTTTTTT. Protein: CASSVRQGYTGELFF. This sequence joins TRBV28 and TRBJ2-2, with 8 bases aligning to TRBD1. V was pared by 5 bases and J by 3 bases, with 5 bases of the junction left unmatched. Germline values: CDR1 MDHEN, CDR2 SYDVKM. The CDR3 consists of 15 residues. Full variable domain (missing parts from reference TRBV28 and TRBJ2-2): DVKVTQSSRYLVKRTGEKVFLECVQDMDHENMFWYRQDPGLGLRLIYFSYDVKMKEKGDIPEGYSVSREKKERFSLILESASTNQTSMYLCASSVRQGYTGELFFGEGSRLTVL.

The chain combines TRBV27 with TRBJ2-3; a possible D gene is TRBD2 (5 bases). V dropped 3 bases and J dropped 2 bases, with 9 bases sitting between them. Germline loops: CDR1 MNHEY, CDR2 SMNVEV (reference sequence). There are 14 residues in the CDR3. DNA of the CDR3: TGTGCCAGCAGTTTTAGAGGGTACACAGATACGCAGTATTTT. It is translated as CASSFRGYTDTQYF.

V usage is TRBV7-3 and J usage is TRBJ1-6; TRBD1 agrees at 9 bases. V trimming: 5 bases; J trimming: 7 bases; junction bases outside the gene matches: 6. CDR3 length: 15 amino acids. In germline, CDR1 is SGHTA, CDR2 FQGTGA. CDR3 protein: CASSPTGGPNSPLHF. CDR3 bases: TGTGCCAGCAGCCCAACAGGGGGCCCGAATTCACCCCTCCACTTT.

The chain recombines TRBV29-1 with TRBJ1-5, with D uncertain. Trimming removed 4 bases at V and 3 bases at J, with 10 bases between. This CDR3 contains 13 residues. From germline, CDR1 is SQVTM and CDR2 ANQGSEA. The CDR3 is CSVVKELNQPQHF. The CDR3 DNA is TGCAGCGTTGTTAAGGAGCTCAATCAGCCCCAGCATTTT.

This clone is deemed medium-sized by its frequency. J is TRBJ1-1 and V is TRBV11-3; no reliable D call. Germline CDR1 reads SGHNT; CDR2 reads YENEEA. CDR3 length: 13 amino acids. V lost 3 bases and J 2 bases, leaving 7 bases between the germline ends. The CDR3 sequence is CASSFSLNTEAFF. In DNA, the CDR3 is TGTGCCAGCAGCTTTAGCCTTAACACTGAAGCTTTCTTT.

The chain carries TRBV27 and TRBJ1-2; no definite D call. Trimming took off 6 bases at V and 5 bases at J, with 13 bases between the two ends. This CDR3 spans 13 amino acids. Germline CDR1 reads MNHEY; CDR2 reads SMNVEV (reference sequence). CDR3 in amino acids: CASRGLGDYGYTF. In DNA form, the CDR3 reads TGTGCCAGCAGGGGCTTGGGAGATTATGGCTACACCTTC.

This rearrangement joins TRBV7-9 to TRBJ2-5; tentative D call: TRBD1 (6 bases). The J call could be wrong; TRBJ2-7 is a better fit for the DNA end. Germline loops: CDR1 SEHNR, CDR2 FQNEAQ (reference sequence). The CDR3 extends over 14 amino acids. The CDR3 nucleotides are TGTGCCAGCAGCCACAGACAGGATACCTACGAGCAGTACTTC. It codes for CASSHRQDTYEQYF.

The V gene is TRBV6-6, the J gene TRBJ2-3, with D perhaps matching TRBD1 (6 bases). The CDR3 length is 15 residues. Germline-derived CDR1 and CDR2 are MNHNY and SVGAGI (reference sequence). With 6 bases removed from V and 1 base from J, the gap between germline ends came to 14 bases. The DNA of the CDR3 is TGTGCCAGCAGACAGGGAGCTGGGGGCACAGATACGCAGTATTTT. Translation: CASRQGAGGTDTQYF.

The chain couples TRBV4-1 to TRBJ1-1, with TRBD1 identical over 8 bases. CDR3 length: 16 residues. Germline lookup yields CDR1 MGHRA and CDR2 YSYEKL. After removal of 3 bases from V and 4 bases from J, the junction contained 10 bases not matched to a gene. The CDR3 reads CASSHPTGVGGTEAFF. In nucleotides, the CDR3 is TGCGCCAGCAGCCACCCGACAGGGGTCGGGGGCACTGAAGCTTTCTTT.

The rearrangement uses TRBV4-1 and TRBJ1-4, with D perhaps TRBD1 (6 bases). This CDR3 contains 15 residues. Deletions cut 8 bases from V and 2 bases from J, with 15 bases between. Per the germline V gene, CDR1 is MGHRA and CDR2 is YSYEKL. The CDR3 region is CASRTGISTNEKLFF. The DNA for the CDR3 is TGCGCCAGCCGTACAGGGATCTCGACTAATGAAAAACTGTTTTTT.

This chain links TRBV5-1 with TRBJ2-2; tentatively, D is TRBD1 (6 bases). Germline assignment: CDR1 SGHRS and CDR2 YFSETQ. The V and J ends lost 7 bases and 6 bases respectively, with 19 bases between them. This CDR3 spans 15 amino acids. The CDR3 sequence: CASGIGQHGSGELFF. CDR3 nucleotide sequence: TGCGCCAGCGGCATTGGACAGCATGGGTCCGGGGAGCTGTTTTTT.

The genes are TRBV7-6 and TRBJ1-1; a weak D match, TRBD1 (5 bases). V was trimmed by 2 bases and J by 7 bases, leaving 8 bases between them. The CDR3 sequence is 12 residues long. Germline CDR1 reads SGHVS; CDR2 reads FNYEAQ. CDR3 nucleotides: TGTGCCAGCAGCTTACCCCAGGGTGAAGCTTTCTTT. Amino acid sequence: CASSLPQGEAFF.

The chain is built from TRBV27 and TRBJ2-1; no clear D gene. V was trimmed by 0 bases and J by 4 bases, leaving 7 bases between them. The CDR3 has 14 residues. Germline assignment: CDR1 MNHEY and CDR2 SMNVEV (reference sequence). The CDR3 loop reads CASSLSVPYNEQFF. The CDR3, as DNA: TGTGCCAGCAGTTTATCTGTTCCGTACAATGAGCAGTTCTTC.

This rearrangement joins TRBV7-9 to TRBJ2-7; D not certain. Trimming pared 3 bases from V and 5 bases from J, leaving 11 bases between. The CDR3 runs to 13 residues. Per the germline V gene, CDR1 is SEHNR and CDR2 is FQNEAQ (reference sequence). The CDR3 DNA is TGTGCCAGCAGCTTCGGGTGGGTTAACGAGCAGTACTTC. Residues: CASSFGWVNEQYF.

This rearrangement joins TRBV7-8 to TRBJ1-2; tentatively, D is TRBD1 (5 bases). The length of the CDR3 is 16 residues. CDR1 and CDR2 (germline): SGHVS, FQNEAQ. The V end was cut by 2 bases, the J end by 6 bases, with 19 bases between. The CDR3 sequence: CASSLSLDISSHGYTF. The CDR3 DNA is TGTGCCAGCAGCTTATCCCTGGACATTTCGAGCCATGGCTACACCTTC.

As for this clone: Other DNA sequences in the sample encode the same CDR3. V usage is TRBV6-1 and J usage is TRBJ1-1; a possible D gene is TRBD1 (5 bases). The length of the CDR3 is 13 residues. Germline CDR1 reads MNHNS; CDR2 reads SASEGT. Trimming cost V 0 bases and J 5 bases, with 7 bases left between them. The CDR3 sequence: CASSEARGTEAFF. CDR3 coding DNA: TGTGCCAGCAGTGAAGCTCGGGGGACTGAAGCTTTCTTT.

Written as DNA, the CDR3 is TGTGCCAGCAGCCTGGACAGGAGCTCTGGGGCCAACGTCCTGACTTTC. The encoded protein is CASSLDRSSGANVLTF. This rearrangement joins TRBV7-3 to TRBJ2-6, with TRBD1 matching over 7 bases. V was pared by 5 bases and J by 0 bases, with 4 bases of the junction left unmatched. Germline V lookup: CDR1 SGHTA, CDR2 FQGTGA. CDR3 size: 16 residues.

CDR3 sequence reads: CASSSVQINSPLHF. The CDR3 DNA is TGTGCCAGCAGTTCCGTGCAGATTAATTCACCCCTCCACTTT. This chain uses TRBV28 with TRBJ1-6; D gene ambiguous. The germline V gene encodes CDR1 MDHEN and CDR2 SYDVKM. The CDR3 contains 14 residues. V dropped 4 bases and J dropped 6 bases, with 10 bases sitting between them.

The chain has TRBV6-5 and TRBJ2-7, with 14 nucleotides matching TRBD2. The V and J ends lost 6 bases and 2 bases, in that order; junction bases with no gene match: 3. The CDR3 consists of 15 residues. The germline V gene encodes CDR1 MNHEY and CDR2 SVGAGI. The CDR3 DNA follows: TGTGCCAGCAGCGGGGGACTAGCGGGGGCCTACGAGCAGTACTTC. Residues: CASSGGLAGAYEQYF.

The V call is TRBV4-1, the J call TRBJ2-1; D call uncertain. V dropped 3 bases and J dropped 0 bases, with 12 bases sitting between them. CDR1 MGHRA and CDR2 YSYEKL come from the germline V gene. The CDR3 loop spans 16 amino acids. The DNA of the CDR3 is TGCGCCAGCAGCCACCCCGCGGATTCCTCCTACAATGAGCAGTTCTTC. Its translation is CASSHPADSSYNEQFF.

The chain recombines TRBV11-2 with TRBJ2-5; D may be TRBD2 (6 bases). Germline CDR1 is SGHAT and CDR2 is FQNNGV. V was trimmed by 5 bases and J by 5 bases, leaving 15 bases between them. This CDR3 spans 14 amino acids. CDR3 nucleotides: TGTGCCAGCAGCGTGCCCGGCGGGATCGAGACCCAGTACTTC. Translated, it gives CASSVPGGIETQYF.

V usage is TRBV5-8 and J usage is TRBJ1-1; D gene uncertain. V dropped 4 bases and J dropped 1 base, with 11 bases sitting between them. CDR1 and CDR2 from the germline V gene are SGHTS and YDEGEE. The CDR3 has 14 amino acids. The CDR3 sequence is CASSRLHENTEAFF. DNA of the CDR3: TGTGCCAGCAGCCGACTCCATGAGAACACTGAAGCTTTCTTT.

The chain employs TRBV5-1 and TRBJ1-2, with D tentatively TRBD1 (5 bases). CDR3 length equals 15 residues. Between the trimmed V and J ends, which lost 4 bases and 3 bases, there was a span of 16 bases. Germline CDR1 SGHRS, CDR2 YFSETQ. In DNA form, the CDR3 reads TGCGCCAGCAGCCCCCGGGGGGGATCGGACTATGGCTACACCTTC. Protein: CASSPRGGSDYGYTF.